This T cell receptor beta chain was found in a study of cytomegalovirus exposure and HLA in healthy donors (dated by TCRdb to about 2017). Background for the entire study: An earlier analysis of fewer than 750 of the donors reported 276 Gb of sequence data and roughly 120 million unique TCR beta sequences obtained from some 170 million T cells. A later genetic analysis used genome-wide SNP genotypes for 398 of the 666 donors, treating that subset as a discovery cohort. A separate validation cohort of 100 to 150 different subjects was used in addition to the roughly 640-subject first cohort. Class I and class II HLA loci were covered by the typing at four-digit resolution. Alongside the repertoire data, information on donor age, sex, ethnicity and CMV serostatus was compiled. All discovery cohort repertoires had been generated on a single sequencing platform. The number of typed donors differed by locus: 629-630 for A, B, C, DRB1 and DQB1; 500 to 550 for DQA1; about 600 for DPA1; and roughly 490 for DPB1. Among roughly 400 genotyped donors of the cohort, an average of approximately 200,000 unique TCR beta nucleotide sequences was sequenced per donor, of which about 19% were non-productive. The study profiled the T cell repertoires of hundreds of subjects by immunosequencing and related them to cytomegalovirus serostatus. In a later analysis, previously published TCR beta repertoires from several hundred donors were re-analyzed and high-resolution HLA genotyping was added so that TCR occurrence patterns could be studied. Four or five DR-DQ haplotypes were handled as single units for association and clustering because linkage in the cohort was strong. To decide whether each TCR beta V gene segment behaved as functional or pseudogenic, an earlier analysis of some 570 of the donors relied on high-throughput TCR beta sequencing. To predict cytomegalovirus infection status, the study brought together high-throughput TCR immunosequencing, statistical association of individual TCRs with disease status, and machine learning. Rather than drawing on any new phenotypic data, the later analysis identified candidate immune exposures from TCR beta sequences and the way those sequences occurred across donors. About 280 gigabases of sequencing data and 70 million to 85 million unique TCR sequences were included in an early release covering roughly 700 HLA-typed donors. The study was designed to test whether signatures of past pathogen exposure could be identified by cataloging public T cell receptors. Of the roughly 390 genotyped donors, over 70% fell in the genetic ancestry cluster associated with self-reported Caucasian donors. On the study overall, not on this receptor specifically: Only TCR beta chains were sequenced in this cohort, and the absence of alpha or paired-chain data limited detectable features. Linkage disequilibrium might explain the correlated functional status among segregating V segments, but an unknown experimental factor could not be excluded. The study gave a list of some 150 TCR beta chains associated with cytomegalovirus. CMV serostatus was the only immune exposure information available for the cohort. According to a later analysis, most CMV-associated TCR beta chains appeared to be HLA-restricted, and the HLA associations seemed to be driven largely by CMV exposure. According to a later analysis, parvovirus B19, influenza, CMV and Epstein-Barr virus appeared linked to several top co-occurrence clusters. Cytomegalovirus status was reported to be diagnosed by the classifier with high specificity and sensitivity in both the original and validation cohorts. It was suggested by the authors that the approach could potentially be generalized to other disease states and immunological phenotypes. In vitro tests confirmed that a few of the cytomegalovirus-associated TCR beta chains recognize cytomegalovirus antigens. An earlier analysis of some 560 of the donors showed that most TCR beta V segments appeared in productive rearrangements either about 90% or about 30% of the time, which broadly matched IMGT annotations. A cluster of highly shared sequence variants was judged likely to represent a technical artifact of the sequencing pipeline. Because some donors lacked HLA typing at each locus, the association tests relied only on the typed subset. In a later analysis, HLA-associated TCR beta chains were found to be more clonally expanded and to have lower generation probabilities than equally common non-associated chains. Because the 87-base-pair reads could not distinguish some IMGT-functional V segments, including TRBV6-2 and TRBV6-3, those segments were excluded. In a later analysis, more than 15,000 TCR beta sequences were associated with specific HLA alleles at a false discovery rate of 0.05. Compared with the approximately 700-donor mean, donors in an Asian-associated ancestry cluster had fewer N-insertions in productive TCRs, according to a later genetic analysis. Roughly uniform sequencing depth across donors was assumed in presence/absence analyses, although this assumption may not hold. An association between a missense DCLRE1C variant and V-gene and J-gene trimming of TCR beta chains was found in a later genetic analysis and replicated in an independent cohort. A further reported finding was that TCR beta sequences accurately predicted the HLA-A and HLA-B alleles for most subjects in the first cohort. When HLA alleles, especially DR and DQ, strongly co-occurred, TCR associations were difficult to assign to individual alleles. The earlier analysis of 450 to 700 of the donors excluded around 17 rarely observed V segments, including chromosome 9 orphons, because counts were too low. In a later analysis, the rate of TCR association differed among HLA loci, with DRB1 alleles having the most associated TCRs and HLA-C alleles having the fewest. Most TCR sequences were seen in very few donors, while some public TCRs were found in many individuals.

The library was prepared using the immunoSEQ multiplex PCR assay. For the multiplex PCR, a mixture combining 60 forward primers for TCR Vbeta segments and 13 reverse primers for TCR Jbeta segments was used. A multiplex PCR assay on genomic DNA amplified the CDR3 region of rearranged TCR beta genes. Amplified TCR beta libraries were sequenced as 87-base-pair reads on the Illumina HiSeq System. Per the source publication's procedure: A later analysis tallied roughly 80 million unique TCR beta chains across the 666 repertoires, and around 9.9 million of those chains were shared by two or more donors. To remove PCR and sequencing errors, raw reads were error-corrected and collapsed into unique sequences using a nearest-neighbor algorithm that merged closely related sequences. V, D and J gene segments were assigned by aligning CDR3 sequences to IMGT reference sequences. For a sequence to be retained, a match of at least six nucleotides was required to both a V gene segment and a J gene segment. A rearrangement was called productive if the CDR3 had no stop codons and remained in frame with V and J, and every other rearrangement was called non-productive. Following IMGT convention, CDR3 was defined as the stretch from the second conserved V-encoded cysteine up to the conserved J-encoded phenylalanine. The earlier analysis of 587 of the donors excluded sequences that lacked an unambiguous match to a single V gene segment. An earlier analysis of 550 to 650 of the donors classified V segments as functional when productive rearrangements were above 56.7% and as segregating when the standard deviation between donors was above 5%. A statistical classification framework was built to diagnose cytomegalovirus status from the catalog of TCR beta chain sequences. A later analysis assigned V and J genes by comparing TCR nucleotide sequences with IMGT/GENE-DB human TR gene sequences. In a later analysis, CDR3 sequences and most-parsimonious VDJ recombination scenarios were assigned using the TCRdist pipeline. In a later analysis, every TCR beta chain was defined by the combination of its CDR3 amino acid sequence and its V-gene family, and reads without a unique V-gene family were dropped. In a later analysis, 450 to 600 highly shared, low-generation-probability nucleotide sequences were removed to address suspected cross-contamination and a sequencing artifact. A later analysis calculated a clonal expansion index for each public chain from normalized within-repertoire ranks of inferred template counts. In a later analysis, generation probabilities were computed using a VDJ recombination model fitted to out-of-frame rearrangements, and the results were checked against IGoR. A later analysis scored TCR-TCR, TCR-HLA and TCR-CMV co-occurrence with hypergeometric tests, applying a repertoire-size bias correction to TCR pairs. In a later analysis, false discovery rates were estimated by permuting HLA or CMV assignments 20 times. In a later analysis, co-occurring TCRs were grouped using DBSCAN, and TCRdist sequence similarity was added for clustering within HLA-allele-positive subsets. Repertoires with fewer than 30,000 or more than 120,000 public chains, plus five repertoires with anomalous nucleotide sharing, were excluded from co-occurrence clustering. TCRdb carries this immuneACCESS record with in-frame sequences only. Its versions omit some clonotypes, under half of them owing to an unresolved V gene in the studies checked, with the rest unexplained. V, J and clone size derive from that table, while D and trimming were established from the DNA sequence. This sample holds 120,000 or so clones; around 80% were observed only once. Jointly, the top ten make up roughly 10% of the sample.

A remark on this clone: Its cognate antigen has yet to be identified. Base-call qualities are not available, and no considerably larger clone is one nucleotide away.

The cohort consisted of some 670 healthy bone marrow donors. At the time of sampling, all cohort members were nominally healthy, though unrecorded immune exposures were likely present. The donor was CMV seropositive and was included in the group of 289 seropositive cohort members. Every donor gave a peripheral blood sample, and the peripheral blood mononuclear cells from that sample were used for TCR beta sequencing. The Qiagen DNeasy Blood Extraction Kit was used to extract genomic DNA from the blood cell samples. Relative to germline, V is missing 5 bases and J is missing 7 bases, with 7 bases of the junction outside any gene match. The CDR3 runs 15 amino acids, cysteine and phenylalanine included. The DNA shown is the 45-base CDR3, in frame from base 1. Reading the germline V gene (reference sequence) gives CDR1 PRHDT and CDR2 FYEKMQ.

The receptor was isolated from a man younger than 45 in good health and CMV-seropositive. Material: PBMCs. The V and J genes are TRBV13 and TRBJ1-6; 8 bases in the junction line up with TRBD1. CDR3 loop: CASSPRTGQNSPLHF. The DNA sequence follows: TGTGCCAGCAGCCCTAGGACAGGGCAGAATTCACCCCTCCACTTT.